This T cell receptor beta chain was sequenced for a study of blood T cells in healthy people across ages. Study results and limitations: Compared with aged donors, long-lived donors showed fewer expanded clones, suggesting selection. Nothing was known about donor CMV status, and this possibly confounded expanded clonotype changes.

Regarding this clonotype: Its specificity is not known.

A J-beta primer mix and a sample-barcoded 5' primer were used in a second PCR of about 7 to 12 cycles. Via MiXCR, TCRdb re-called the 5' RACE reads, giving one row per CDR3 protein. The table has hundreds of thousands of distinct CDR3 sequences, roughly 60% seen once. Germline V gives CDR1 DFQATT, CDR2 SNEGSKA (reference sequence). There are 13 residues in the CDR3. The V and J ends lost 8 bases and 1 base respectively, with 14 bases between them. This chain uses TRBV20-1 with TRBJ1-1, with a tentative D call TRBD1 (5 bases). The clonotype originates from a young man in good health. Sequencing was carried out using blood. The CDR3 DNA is TGCAGTTGCGGATGGACACCGAACACTGAAGCTTTCTTT. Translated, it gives CSCGWTPNTEAFF.